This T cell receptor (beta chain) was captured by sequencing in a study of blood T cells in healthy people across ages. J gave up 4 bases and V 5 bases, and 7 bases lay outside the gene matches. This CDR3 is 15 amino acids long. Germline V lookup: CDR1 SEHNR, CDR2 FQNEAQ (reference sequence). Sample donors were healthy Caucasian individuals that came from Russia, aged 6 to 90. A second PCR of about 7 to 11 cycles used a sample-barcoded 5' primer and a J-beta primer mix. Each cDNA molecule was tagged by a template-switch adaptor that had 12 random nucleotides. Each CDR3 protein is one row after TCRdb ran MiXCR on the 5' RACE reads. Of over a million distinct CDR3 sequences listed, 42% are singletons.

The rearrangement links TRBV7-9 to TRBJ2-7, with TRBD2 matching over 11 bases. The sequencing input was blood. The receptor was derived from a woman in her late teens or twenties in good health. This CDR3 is CASSGSTSGAYEQYF. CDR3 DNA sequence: TGTGCCAGCAGCGGCTCGACTAGCGGGGCTTACGAGCAGTACTTC.